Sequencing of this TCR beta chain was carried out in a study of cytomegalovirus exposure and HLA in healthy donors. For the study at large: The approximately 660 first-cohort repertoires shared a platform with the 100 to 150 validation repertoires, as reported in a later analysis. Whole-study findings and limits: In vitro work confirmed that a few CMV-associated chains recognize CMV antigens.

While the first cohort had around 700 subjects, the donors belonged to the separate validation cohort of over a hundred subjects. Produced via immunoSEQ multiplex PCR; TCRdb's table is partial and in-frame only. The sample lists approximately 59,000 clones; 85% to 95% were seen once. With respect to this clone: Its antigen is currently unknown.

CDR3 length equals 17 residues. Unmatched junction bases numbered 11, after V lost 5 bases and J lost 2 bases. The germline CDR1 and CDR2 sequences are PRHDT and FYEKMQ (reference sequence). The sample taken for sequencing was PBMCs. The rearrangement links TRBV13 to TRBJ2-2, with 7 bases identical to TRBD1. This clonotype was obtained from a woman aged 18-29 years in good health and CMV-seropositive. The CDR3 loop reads CASSLTGQGVNTGELFF. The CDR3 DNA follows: TGTGCCAGCAGCCTCACGGGGCAGGGGGTAAACACCGGGGAGCTGTTTTTT.